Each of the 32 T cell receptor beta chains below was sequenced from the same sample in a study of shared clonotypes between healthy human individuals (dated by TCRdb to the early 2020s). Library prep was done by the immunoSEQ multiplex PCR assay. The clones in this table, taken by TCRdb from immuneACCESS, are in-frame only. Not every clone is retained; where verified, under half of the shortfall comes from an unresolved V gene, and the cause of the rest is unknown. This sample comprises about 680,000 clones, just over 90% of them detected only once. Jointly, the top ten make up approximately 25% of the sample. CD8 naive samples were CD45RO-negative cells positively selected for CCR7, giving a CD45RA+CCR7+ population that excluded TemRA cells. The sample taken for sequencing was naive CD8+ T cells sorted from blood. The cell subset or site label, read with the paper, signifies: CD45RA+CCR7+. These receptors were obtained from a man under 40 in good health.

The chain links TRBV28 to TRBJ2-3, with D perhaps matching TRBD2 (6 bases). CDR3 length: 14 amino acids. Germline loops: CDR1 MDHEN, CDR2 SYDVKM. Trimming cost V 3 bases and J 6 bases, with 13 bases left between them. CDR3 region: CASSLAGGIDTQYF. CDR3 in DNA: TGTGCCAGCAGTTTGGCCGGAGGGATTGATACGCAGTATTTT.

The CDR3 nucleotides are TGTGCCAGTAGTCCCCGTGGCTCCTACGAGCAGTACTTC. Encoded protein: CASSPRGSYEQYF. The chain is built from TRBV19 and TRBJ2-7; D is ambiguous. The germline V gene encodes CDR1 LNHDA and CDR2 SQIVND (reference sequence). V shed 5 bases and J shed 0 bases, with 8 bases lying between them. CDR3 length: 13 residues.

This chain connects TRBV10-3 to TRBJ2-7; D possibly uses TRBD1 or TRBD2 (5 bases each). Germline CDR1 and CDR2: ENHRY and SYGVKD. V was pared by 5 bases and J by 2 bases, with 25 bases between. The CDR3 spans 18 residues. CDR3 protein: CAISPLQVGDGGAYEQYF. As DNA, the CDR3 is TGTGCCATCAGTCCCCTCCAAGTGGGCGATGGGGGAGCCTACGAGCAGTACTTC.

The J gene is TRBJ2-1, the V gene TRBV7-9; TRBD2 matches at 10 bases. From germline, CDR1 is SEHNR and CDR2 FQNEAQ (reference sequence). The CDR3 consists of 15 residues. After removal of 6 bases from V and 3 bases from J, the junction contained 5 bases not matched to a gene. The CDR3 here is CASRRAGGDYNEQFF. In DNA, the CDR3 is TGTGCCAGCAGGCGAGCGGGAGGGGACTACAATGAGCAGTTCTTC.

The CDR3 DNA reads TGTGCCAGCAGTGATGTACAAGGCGGGGAGCTGTTTTTT. As protein: CASSDVQGGELFF. The chain couples TRBV25-1 to TRBJ2-2, with D hard to call. Germline CDR1 and CDR2: MGHDK and SYGVNS. V was pared by 3 bases and J by 7 bases, with 9 bases between. The CDR3 is 13 amino acids.

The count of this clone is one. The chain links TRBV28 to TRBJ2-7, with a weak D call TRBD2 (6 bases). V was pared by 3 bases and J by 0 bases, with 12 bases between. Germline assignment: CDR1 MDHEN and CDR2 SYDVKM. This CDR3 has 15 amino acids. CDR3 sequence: CASSFHGGSSYEQYF. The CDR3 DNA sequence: TGTGCCAGCAGTTTCCATGGAGGGTCCTCCTACGAGCAGTACTTC.

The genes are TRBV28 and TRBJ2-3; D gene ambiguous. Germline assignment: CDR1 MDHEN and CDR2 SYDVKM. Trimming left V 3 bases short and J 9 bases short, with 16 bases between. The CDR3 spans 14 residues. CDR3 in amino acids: CASSFLDTGPTQYF. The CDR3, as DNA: TGTGCCAGCAGTTTCTTAGACACCGGGCCCACGCAGTATTTT.

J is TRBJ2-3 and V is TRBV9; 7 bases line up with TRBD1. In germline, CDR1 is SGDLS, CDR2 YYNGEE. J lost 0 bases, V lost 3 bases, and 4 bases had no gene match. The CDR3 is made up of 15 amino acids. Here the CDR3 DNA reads TGTGCCAGCAGCGCGACAGGGTTTAGCACAGATACGCAGTATTTT. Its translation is CASSATGFSTDTQYF.

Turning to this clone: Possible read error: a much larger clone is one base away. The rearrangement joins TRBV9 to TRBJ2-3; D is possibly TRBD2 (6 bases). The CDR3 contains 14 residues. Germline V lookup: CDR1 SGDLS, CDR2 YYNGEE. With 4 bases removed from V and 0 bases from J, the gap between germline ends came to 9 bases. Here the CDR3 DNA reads TGTGCCAGCAGCACCAGCGGGAGCACAGATACGCAGTATTTT. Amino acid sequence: CASSTSGSTDTQYF.

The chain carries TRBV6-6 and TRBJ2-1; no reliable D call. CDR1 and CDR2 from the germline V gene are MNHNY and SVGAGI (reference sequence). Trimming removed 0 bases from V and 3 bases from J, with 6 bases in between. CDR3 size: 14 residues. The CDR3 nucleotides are TGTGCCAGCAGTTACTCCGCCGGCTACAATGAGCAGTTCTTC. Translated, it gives CASSYSAGYNEQFF.

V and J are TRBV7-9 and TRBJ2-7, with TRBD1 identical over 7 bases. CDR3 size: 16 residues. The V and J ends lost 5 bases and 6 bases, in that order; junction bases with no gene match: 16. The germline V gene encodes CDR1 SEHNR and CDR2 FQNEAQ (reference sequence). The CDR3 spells CASSLPRVQGSSEQYF. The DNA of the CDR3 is TGTGCCAGCAGCCTACCAAGGGTACAGGGGAGTAGCGAGCAGTACTTC. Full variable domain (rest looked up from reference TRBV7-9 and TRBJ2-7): DTGVSQNPRHKITKRGQNVTFRCDPISEHNRLYWYRQTLGQGPEFLTYFQNEAQLEKSRLLSDRFSAERPKGSFSTLEIQRTEQGDSAMYLCASSLPRVQGSSEQYFGPGTRLTVT.

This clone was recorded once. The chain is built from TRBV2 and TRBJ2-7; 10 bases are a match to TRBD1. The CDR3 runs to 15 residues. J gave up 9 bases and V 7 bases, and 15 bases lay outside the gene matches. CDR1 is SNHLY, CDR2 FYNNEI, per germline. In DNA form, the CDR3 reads TGTGCCAGCACCCTCGGACAGGGGGATCTTACGAGGCAGTACTTC. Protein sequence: CASTLGQGDLTRQYF.

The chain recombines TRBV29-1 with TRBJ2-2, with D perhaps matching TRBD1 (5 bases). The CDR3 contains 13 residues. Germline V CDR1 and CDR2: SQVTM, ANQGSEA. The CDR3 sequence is CNLGRGRTGELFF. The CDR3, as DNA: TGCAACCTAGGAAGGGGCCGGACCGGGGAGCTGTTTTTT.

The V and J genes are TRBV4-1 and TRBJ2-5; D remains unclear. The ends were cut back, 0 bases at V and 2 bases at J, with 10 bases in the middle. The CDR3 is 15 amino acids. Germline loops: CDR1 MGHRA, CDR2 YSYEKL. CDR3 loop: CASSQEVGLQETQYF. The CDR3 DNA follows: TGCGCCAGCAGCCAAGAGGTGGGGTTGCAAGAGACCCAGTACTTC.

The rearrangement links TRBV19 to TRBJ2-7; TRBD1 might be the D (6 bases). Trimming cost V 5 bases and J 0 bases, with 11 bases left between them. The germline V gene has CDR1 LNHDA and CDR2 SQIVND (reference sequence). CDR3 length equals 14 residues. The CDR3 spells CASSRQENSYEQYF. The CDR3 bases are TGTGCCAGTAGTCGACAGGAGAACTCCTACGAGCAGTACTTC.

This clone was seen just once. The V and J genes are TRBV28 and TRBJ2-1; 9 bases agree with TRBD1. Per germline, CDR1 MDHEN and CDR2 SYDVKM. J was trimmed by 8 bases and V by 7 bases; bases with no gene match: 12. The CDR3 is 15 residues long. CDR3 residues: CASTLGTGLFDEQFF. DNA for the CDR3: TGTGCCAGCACCCTCGGGACAGGGCTTTTCGATGAGCAGTTCTTC.

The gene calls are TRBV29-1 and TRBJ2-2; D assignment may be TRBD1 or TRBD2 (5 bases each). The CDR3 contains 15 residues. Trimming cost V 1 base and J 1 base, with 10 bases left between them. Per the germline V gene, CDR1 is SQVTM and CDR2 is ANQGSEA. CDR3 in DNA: TGCAGCGTTGAAGGGGACGGACAGAACACCGGGGAGCTGTTTTTT. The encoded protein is CSVEGDGQNTGELFF.

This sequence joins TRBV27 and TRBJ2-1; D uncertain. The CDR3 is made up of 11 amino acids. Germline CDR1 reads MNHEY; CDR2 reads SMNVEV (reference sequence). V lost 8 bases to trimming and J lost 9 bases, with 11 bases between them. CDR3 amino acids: CASLGSSEQFF. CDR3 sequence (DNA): TGTGCCAGCCTAGGTAGCAGTGAGCAGTTCTTC.

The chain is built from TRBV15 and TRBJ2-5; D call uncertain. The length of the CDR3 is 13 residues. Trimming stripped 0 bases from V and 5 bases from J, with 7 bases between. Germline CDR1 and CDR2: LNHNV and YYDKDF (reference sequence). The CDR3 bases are TGTGCCACCAGCAGAGATATCAGCGAGACCCAGTACTTC. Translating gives CATSRDISETQYF.

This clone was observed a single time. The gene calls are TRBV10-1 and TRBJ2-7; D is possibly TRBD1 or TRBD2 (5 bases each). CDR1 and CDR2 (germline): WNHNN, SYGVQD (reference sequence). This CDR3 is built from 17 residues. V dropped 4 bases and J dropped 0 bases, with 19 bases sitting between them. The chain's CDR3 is CASSGETGTRSSYEQYF. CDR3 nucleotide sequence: TGCGCCAGCAGTGGCGAGACCGGGACCCGTAGCTCCTACGAGCAGTACTTC.

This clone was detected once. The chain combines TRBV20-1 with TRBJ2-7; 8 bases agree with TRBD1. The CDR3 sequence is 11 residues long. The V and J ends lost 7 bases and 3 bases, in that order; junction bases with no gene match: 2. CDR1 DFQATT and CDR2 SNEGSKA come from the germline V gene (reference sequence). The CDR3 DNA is TGCAGTGTTGACAGGGGCTACGAGCAGTACTTC. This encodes CSVDRGYEQYF.

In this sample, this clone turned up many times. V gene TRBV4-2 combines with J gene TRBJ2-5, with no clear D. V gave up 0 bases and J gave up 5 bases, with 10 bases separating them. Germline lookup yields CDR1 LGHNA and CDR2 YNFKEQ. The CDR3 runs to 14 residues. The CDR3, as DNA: TGTGCCAGCAGCCAAGATCCTAGTCTTGAGACCCAGTACTTC. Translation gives CASSQDPSLETQYF.

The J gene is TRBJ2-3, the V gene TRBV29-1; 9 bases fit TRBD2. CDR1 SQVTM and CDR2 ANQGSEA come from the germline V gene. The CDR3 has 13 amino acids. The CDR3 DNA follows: TGCGCAGGTAGCGGGGGAAGCACAGATACGCAGTATTTT. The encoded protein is CAGSGGSTDTQYF.

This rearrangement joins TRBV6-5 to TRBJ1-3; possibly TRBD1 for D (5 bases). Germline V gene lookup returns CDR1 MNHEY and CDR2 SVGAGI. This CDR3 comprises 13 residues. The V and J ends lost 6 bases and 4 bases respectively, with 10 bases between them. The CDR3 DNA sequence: TGTGCCAGCAGGGGGGTCCGCGGAAACACCATATATTTT. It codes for CASRGVRGNTIYF.

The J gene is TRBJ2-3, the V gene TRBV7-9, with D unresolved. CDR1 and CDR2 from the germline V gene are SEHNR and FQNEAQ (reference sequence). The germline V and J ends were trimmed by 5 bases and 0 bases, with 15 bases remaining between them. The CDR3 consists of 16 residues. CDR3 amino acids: CASSVPLNLSTDTQYF. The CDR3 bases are TGTGCCAGCAGCGTCCCACTAAACCTTAGCACAGATACGCAGTATTTT.

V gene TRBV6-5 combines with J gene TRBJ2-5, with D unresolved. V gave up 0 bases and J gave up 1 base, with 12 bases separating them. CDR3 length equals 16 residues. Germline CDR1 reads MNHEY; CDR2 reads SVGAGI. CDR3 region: CASSYSPEQIQETQYF. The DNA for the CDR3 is TGTGCCAGCAGTTACTCGCCCGAACAGATCCAAGAGACCCAGTACTTC.

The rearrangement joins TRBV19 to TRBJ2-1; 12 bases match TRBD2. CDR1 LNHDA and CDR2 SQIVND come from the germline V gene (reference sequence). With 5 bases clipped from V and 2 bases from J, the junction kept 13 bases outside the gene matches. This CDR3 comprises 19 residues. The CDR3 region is CASSSQLWTSGITYNEQFF. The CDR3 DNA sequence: TGTGCCAGTAGTTCGCAACTTTGGACTAGCGGGATAACCTACAATGAGCAGTTCTTC. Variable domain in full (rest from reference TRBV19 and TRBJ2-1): DGGITQSPKYLFRKEGQNVTLSCEQNLNHDAMYWYRQDPGQGLRLIYYSQIVNDFQKGDIAEGYSVSREKKESFPLTVTSAQKNPTAFYLCASSSQLWTSGITYNEQFFGPGTRLTVL.

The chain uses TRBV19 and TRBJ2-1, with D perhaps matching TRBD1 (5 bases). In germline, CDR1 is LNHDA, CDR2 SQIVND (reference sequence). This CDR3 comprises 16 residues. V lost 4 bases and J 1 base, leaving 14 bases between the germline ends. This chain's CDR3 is CASSTPPRVSYNEQFF. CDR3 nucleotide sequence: TGTGCCAGTAGTACCCCCCCCAGGGTATCCTACAATGAGCAGTTCTTC. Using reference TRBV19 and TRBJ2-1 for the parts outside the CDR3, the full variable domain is DGGITQSPKYLFRKEGQNVTLSCEQNLNHDAMYWYRQDPGQGLRLIYYSQIVNDFQKGDIAEGYSVSREKKESFPLTVTSAQKNPTAFYLCASSTPPRVSYNEQFFGPGTRLTVL.

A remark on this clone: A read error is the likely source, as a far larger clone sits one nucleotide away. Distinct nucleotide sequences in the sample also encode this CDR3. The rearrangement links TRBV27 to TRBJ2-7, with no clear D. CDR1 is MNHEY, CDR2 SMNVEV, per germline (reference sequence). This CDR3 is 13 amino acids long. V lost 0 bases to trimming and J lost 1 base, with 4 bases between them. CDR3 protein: CASSLSGSYEQYF. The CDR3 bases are TGTGCCAGCAGTTTATCGGGGTCCTACGAGCAGTACTTC.

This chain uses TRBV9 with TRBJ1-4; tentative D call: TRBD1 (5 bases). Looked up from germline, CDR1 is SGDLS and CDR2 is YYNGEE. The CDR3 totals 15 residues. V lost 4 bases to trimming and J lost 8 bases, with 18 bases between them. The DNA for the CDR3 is TGTGCCAGCAGCCCCCGGCCAGGGAGAGGAGAAAAACTGTTTTTT. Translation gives CASSPRPGRGEKLFF.

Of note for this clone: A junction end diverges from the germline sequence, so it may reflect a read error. This CDR3 reads CASSFVTSDYYEQFF. DNA for the CDR3: TGTGCCAGCAGCTTCGTGACTAGCGACTACTATGAGCAGTTCTTC. The rearrangement links TRBV7-9 to TRBJ2-1, with TRBD2 matching 8 bases. This CDR3 has 15 residues. Per the germline V gene, CDR1 is SEHNR and CDR2 is FQNEAQ (reference sequence).

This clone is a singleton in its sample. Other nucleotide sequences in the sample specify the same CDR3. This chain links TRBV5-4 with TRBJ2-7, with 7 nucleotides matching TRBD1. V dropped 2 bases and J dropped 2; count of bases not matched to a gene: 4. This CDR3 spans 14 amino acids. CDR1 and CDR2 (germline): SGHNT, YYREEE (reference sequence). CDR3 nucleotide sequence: TGTGCCAGCAGCTTACGGGACAGTACCTACGAGCAGTACTTC. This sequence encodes CASSLRDSTYEQYF.